This TCR beta chain was sequenced during a study of shared clonotypes between healthy human individuals. Naive CD8 isolation took CD45RO-negative cells positively selected for CCR7 and excluded terminally differentiated effector memory CD45RA+ cells. Caucasian adults living in Nashville, Tennessee, provided all samples. The CDR3 has 14 residues. Looked up from germline, CDR1 is SEHNR and CDR2 is FQNEAQ (reference sequence). V lost 5 bases and J lost 5, with 12 bases in between. TCRdb's copy holds only in-frame clones and misses some; the assay was immunoSEQ multiplex PCR. The table lists around 600,000 clones, roughly 98% of them singletons, with 0.3% in the top ten.

The origin of this receptor is a man aged 30 to 39 in good health. This chain joins TRBV7-9 and TRBJ2-2; D is possibly TRBD2 (6 bases). The sequencing sample was made of naive CD8+ T cells sorted from blood. The CDR3 sequence: CASSQARGTGELFF. Here the CDR3 DNA reads TGTGCCAGCAGCCAAGCGCGGGGAACCGGGGAGCTGTTTTTT.